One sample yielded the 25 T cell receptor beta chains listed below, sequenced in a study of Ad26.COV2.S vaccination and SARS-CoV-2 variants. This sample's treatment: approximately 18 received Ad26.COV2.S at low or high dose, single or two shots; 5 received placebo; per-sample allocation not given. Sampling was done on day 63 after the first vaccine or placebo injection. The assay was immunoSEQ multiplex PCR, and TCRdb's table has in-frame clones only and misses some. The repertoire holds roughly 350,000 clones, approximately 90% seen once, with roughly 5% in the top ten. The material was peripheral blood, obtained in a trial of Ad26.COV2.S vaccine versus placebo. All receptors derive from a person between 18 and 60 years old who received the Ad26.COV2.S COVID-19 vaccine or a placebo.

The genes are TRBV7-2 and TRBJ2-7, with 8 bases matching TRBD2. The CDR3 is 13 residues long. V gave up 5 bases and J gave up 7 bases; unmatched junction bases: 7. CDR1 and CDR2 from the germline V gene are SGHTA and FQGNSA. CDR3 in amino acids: CASSQSRGGEQYF. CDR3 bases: TGTGCCAGCAGCCAGTCTCGGGGGGGGGAGCAGTACTTC. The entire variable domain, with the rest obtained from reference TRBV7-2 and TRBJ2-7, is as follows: GAGVSQSPSNKVTEKGKDVELRCDPISGHTALYWYRQSLGQGLEFLIYFQGNSAPDKSGLPSDRFSAERTGGSVSTLTIQRTQQEDSAVYLCASSQSRGGEQYFGPGTRLTVT.

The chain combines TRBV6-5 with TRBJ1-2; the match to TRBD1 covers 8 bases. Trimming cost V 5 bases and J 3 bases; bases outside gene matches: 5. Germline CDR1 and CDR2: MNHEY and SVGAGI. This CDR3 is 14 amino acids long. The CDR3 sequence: CASSPRGRHYGYTF. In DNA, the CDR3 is TGTGCCAGCAGTCCCAGGGGGCGACACTATGGCTACACCTTC.

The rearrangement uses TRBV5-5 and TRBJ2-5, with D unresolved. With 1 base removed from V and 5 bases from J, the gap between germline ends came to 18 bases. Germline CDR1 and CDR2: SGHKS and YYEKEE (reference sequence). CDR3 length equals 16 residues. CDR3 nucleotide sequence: TGTGCCAGCAGCTTGAGCGTTGGACGGCGTAGCGAGACCCAGTACTTC. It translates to CASSLSVGRRSETQYF.

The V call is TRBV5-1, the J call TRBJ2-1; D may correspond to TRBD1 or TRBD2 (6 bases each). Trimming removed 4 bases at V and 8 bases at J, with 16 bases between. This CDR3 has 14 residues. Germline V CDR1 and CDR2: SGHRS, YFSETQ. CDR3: CASSVSGAQDEQFF. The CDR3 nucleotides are TGCGCCAGCAGCGTATCGGGGGCCCAAGATGAGCAGTTCTTC.

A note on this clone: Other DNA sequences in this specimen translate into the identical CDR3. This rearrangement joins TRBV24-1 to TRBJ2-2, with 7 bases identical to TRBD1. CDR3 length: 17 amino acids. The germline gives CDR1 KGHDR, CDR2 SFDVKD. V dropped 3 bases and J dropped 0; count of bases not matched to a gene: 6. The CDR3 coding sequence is TGTGCCACCAGTGATCCGCGTCAGGGGGCGAACACCGGGGAGCTGTTTTTT. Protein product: CATSDPRQGANTGELFF.

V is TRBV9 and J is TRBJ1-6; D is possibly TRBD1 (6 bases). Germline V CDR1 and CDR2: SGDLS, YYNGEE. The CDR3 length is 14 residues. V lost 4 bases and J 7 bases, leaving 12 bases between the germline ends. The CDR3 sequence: CASSPQGRNSPLHF. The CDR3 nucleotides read TGTGCCAGCAGCCCACAGGGAAGGAATTCACCCCTCCACTTT.

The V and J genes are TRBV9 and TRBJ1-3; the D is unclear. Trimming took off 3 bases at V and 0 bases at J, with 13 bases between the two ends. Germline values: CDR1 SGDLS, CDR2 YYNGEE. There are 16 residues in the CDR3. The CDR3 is CASSEGPRISGNTIYF. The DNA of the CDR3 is TGTGCCAGCAGCGAGGGCCCGAGGATCTCTGGAAACACCATATATTTT.

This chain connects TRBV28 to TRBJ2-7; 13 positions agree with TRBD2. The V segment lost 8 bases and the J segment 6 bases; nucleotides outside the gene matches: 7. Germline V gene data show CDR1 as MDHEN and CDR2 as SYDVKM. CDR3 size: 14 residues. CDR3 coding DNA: TGTGCCAGCTCACGACTAGCGGGAGGTACCGAGCAGTACTTC. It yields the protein CASSRLAGGTEQYF.

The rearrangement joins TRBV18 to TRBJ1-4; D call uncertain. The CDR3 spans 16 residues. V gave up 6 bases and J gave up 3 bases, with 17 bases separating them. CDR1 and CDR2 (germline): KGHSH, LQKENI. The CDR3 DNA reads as TGTGCCAGCTCTCGAGGCGGTCCCTCCTCTAATGAAAAACTGTTTTTT. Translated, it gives CASSRGGPSSNEKLFF.

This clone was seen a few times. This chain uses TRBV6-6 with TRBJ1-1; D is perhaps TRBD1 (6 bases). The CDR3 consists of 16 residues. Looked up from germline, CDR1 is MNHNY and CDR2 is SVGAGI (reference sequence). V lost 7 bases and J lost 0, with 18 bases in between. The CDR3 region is CASKETGGTMNTEAFF. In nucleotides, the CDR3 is TGTGCCAGCAAGGAGACAGGCGGAACCATGAACACTGAAGCTTTCTTT.

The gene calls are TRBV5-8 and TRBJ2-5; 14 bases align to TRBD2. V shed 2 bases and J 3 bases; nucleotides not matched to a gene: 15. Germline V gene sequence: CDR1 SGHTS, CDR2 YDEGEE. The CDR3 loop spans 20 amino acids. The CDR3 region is CASSFFGLAGGLKIEETQYF. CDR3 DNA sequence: TGTGCCAGCAGCTTTTTCGGACTAGCGGGGGGCCTGAAAATCGAAGAGACCCAGTACTTC.

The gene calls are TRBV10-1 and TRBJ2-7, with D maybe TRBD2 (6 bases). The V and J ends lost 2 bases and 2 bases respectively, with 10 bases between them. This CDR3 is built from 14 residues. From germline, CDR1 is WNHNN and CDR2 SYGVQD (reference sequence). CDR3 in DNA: TGCGCCAGCAGTGAGAGTAGCGGCACCTACGAGCAGTACTTC. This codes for CASSESSGTYEQYF.

CDR3 bases: TGTGCCATCAGTGACAGGGTGGGGGAGACCCAGTACTTC. It codes for CAISDRVGETQYF. The V call is TRBV10-3, the J call TRBJ2-5; maybe TRBD1 (5 bases). V was cut by 3 bases and J by 5 bases, with 10 bases left in between. Germline assignment: CDR1 ENHRY and CDR2 SYGVKD. The CDR3 is made up of 13 amino acids.

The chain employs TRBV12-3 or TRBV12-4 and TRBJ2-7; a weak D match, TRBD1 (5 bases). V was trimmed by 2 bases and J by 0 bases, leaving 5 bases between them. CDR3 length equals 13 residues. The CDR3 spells CASSLQGSYEQYF. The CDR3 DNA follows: TGTGCCAGCAGTTTACAGGGCTCCTACGAGCAGTACTTC.

Here the CDR3 reads CASSPRTENTEAFF. CDR3 DNA sequence: TGCGCCAGCAGCCCTCGGACAGAGAACACTGAAGCTTTCTTT. The chain has TRBV5-1 and TRBJ1-1; maybe TRBD1 (6 bases). CDR1 and CDR2 from the germline V gene are SGHRS and YFSETQ. Trimming took 4 bases from V and 1 from J, leaving 11 bases between them. The CDR3 runs to 14 residues.

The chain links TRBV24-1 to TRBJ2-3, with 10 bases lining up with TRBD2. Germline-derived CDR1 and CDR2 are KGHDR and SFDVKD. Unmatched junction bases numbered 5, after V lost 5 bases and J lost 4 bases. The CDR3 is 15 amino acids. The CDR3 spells CATSASGRASDTQYF. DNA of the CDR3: TGTGCCACCAGTGCCAGCGGGAGGGCCTCAGATACGCAGTATTTT.

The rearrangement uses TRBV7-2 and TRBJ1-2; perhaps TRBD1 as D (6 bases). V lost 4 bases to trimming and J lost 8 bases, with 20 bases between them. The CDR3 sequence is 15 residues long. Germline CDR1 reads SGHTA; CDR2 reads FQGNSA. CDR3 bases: TGTGCCAGCAGCTCCAACAGGGAGGTCGGGTGGGGCTACACCTTC. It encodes CASSSNREVGWGYTF.

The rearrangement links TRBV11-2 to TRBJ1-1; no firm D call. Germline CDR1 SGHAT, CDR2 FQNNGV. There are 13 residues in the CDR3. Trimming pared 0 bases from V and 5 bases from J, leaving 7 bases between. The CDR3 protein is CASSLDIETEAFF. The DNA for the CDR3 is TGTGCCAGCAGCTTAGATATTGAGACTGAAGCTTTCTTT. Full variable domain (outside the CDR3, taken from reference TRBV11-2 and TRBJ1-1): EAGVAQSPRYKIIEKRQSVAFWCNPISGHATLYWYQQILGQGPKLLIQFQNNGVVDDSQLPKDRFSAERLKGVDSTLKIQPAKLEDSAVYLCASSLDIETEAFFGQGTRLTVV.

CDR3 sequence: CASSFGGQTYEQYF. In DNA, the CDR3 is TGTGCCAGCAGCTTTGGTGGACAGACCTACGAGCAGTACTTC. The chain links TRBV7-2 to TRBJ2-7; D is possibly TRBD1 (6 bases). Germline CDR1 is SGHTA and CDR2 is FQGNSA. Deletions cut 3 bases from V and 2 bases from J, with 11 bases between. The CDR3 runs 14 residues.

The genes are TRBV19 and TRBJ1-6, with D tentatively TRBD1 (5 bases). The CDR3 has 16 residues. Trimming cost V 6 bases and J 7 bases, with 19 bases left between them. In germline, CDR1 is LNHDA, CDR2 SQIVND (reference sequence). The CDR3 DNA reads TGTGCCAGTAGCCCGACCGGTAGGGGCAAGAATTCACCCCTCCACTTT. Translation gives CASSPTGRGKNSPLHF.

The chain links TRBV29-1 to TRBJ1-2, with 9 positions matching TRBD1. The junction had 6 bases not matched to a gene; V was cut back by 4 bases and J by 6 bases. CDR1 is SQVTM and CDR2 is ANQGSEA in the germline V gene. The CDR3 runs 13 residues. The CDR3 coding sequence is TGCAGCGTTGGAGCCGGGACAGGGAATGGCTACACCTTC. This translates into CSVGAGTGNGYTF. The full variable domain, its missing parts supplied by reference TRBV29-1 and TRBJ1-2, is SAVISQKPSRDICQRGTSLTIQCQVDSQVTMMFWYRQQPGQSLTLIATANQGSEATYESGFVIDKFPISRPNLTFSTLTVSNMSPEDSSIYLCSVGAGTGNGYTFGSGTRLTVV.

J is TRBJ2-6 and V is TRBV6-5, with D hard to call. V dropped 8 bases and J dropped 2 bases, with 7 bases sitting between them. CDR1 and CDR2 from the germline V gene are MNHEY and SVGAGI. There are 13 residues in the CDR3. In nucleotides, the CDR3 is TGTGCCAGCCGAAAAACTGGGGCCAACGTCCTGACTTTC. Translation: CASRKTGANVLTF.

CDR3 residues: CASQVLSNTEAFF. The CDR3, as DNA: TGTGCCAGCCAGGTATTATCAAACACTGAAGCTTTCTTT. The chain couples TRBV6-5 to TRBJ1-1; D is ambiguous. Germline V lookup: CDR1 MNHEY, CDR2 SVGAGI. Trimming removed 8 bases at V and 2 bases at J, with 12 bases between. This CDR3 has 13 amino acids.

CDR3 loop: CASSRGAGDTEAFF. CDR3 nucleotide sequence: TGTGCCAGCTCACGCGGGGCCGGAGACACTGAAGCTTTCTTT. V and J are TRBV18 and TRBJ1-1, with D possibly being TRBD1 (5 bases). The CDR3 length is 14 residues. Trimming left V 4 bases short and J 3 bases short, with 12 bases between. Germline values: CDR1 KGHSH, CDR2 LQKENI.

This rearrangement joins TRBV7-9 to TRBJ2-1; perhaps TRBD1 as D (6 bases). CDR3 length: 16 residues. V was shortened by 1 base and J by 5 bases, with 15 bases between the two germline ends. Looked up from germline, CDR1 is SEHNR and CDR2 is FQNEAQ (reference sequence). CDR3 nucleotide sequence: TGTGCCAGCAGCTTAGGGGTCAACAGGGTCCACAATGAGCAGTTCTTC. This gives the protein CASSLGVNRVHNEQFF.